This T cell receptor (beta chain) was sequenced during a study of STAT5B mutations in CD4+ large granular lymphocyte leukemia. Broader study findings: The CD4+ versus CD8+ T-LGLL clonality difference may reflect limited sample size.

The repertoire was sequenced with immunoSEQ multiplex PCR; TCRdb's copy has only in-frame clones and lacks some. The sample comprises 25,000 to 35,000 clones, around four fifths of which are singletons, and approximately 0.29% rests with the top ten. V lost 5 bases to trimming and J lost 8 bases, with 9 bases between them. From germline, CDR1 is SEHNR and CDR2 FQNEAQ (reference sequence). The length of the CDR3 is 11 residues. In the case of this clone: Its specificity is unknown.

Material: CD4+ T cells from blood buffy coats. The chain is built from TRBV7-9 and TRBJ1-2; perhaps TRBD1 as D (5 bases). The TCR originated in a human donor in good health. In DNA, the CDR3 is TGTGCCAGCAGCACCCGGGACGGCTACACCTTC. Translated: CASSTRDGYTF.